Presented here are 20 T cell receptor beta chains from one specimen sequenced in a study of T cell repertoires in cytomegalovirus infection. From the reads, TCRdb called clonotypes with MiXCR, one entry per CDR3 protein. The data show fewer than 550,000 distinct CDR3 sequences, under 40% seen once. Sequenced input: PBMCs. The receptors here all came from a human donor in good health (CMV status not recorded). Some clones in this sample may be carry-over from other donors' samples.

This chain links TRBV19 with TRBJ1-1; 7 bases match TRBD1. J gave up 1 base and V 10 bases, and 12 bases lay outside the gene matches. There are 15 residues in the CDR3. Germline values: CDR1 LNHDA, CDR2 SQIVND (reference sequence). CDR3 bases: TGTGCCACTACGACCCGAGGGGGCCGGAACACTGAAGCTTTCTTT. Amino acids: CATTTRGGRNTEAFF.

The CDR3 nucleotides are TGTGCCAGCACCCTTTTCGCGGGGGGGCGCGAGCAGTACTTC. It is translated as CASTLFAGGREQYF. The rearrangement joins TRBV12-3 or TRBV12-4 to TRBJ2-7; the match to TRBD2 covers 9 bases. The ends lost 7 bases at V and 6 bases at J; junction bases unmatched: 10. The CDR3 length is 14 residues.

The chain combines TRBV5-4 with TRBJ2-1, with 8 positions matching TRBD1. This CDR3 comprises 15 residues. J gave up 2 bases and V 3 bases, and 4 bases lay outside the gene matches. The germline CDR1 and CDR2 sequences are SGHNT and YYREEE (reference sequence). In nucleotides, the CDR3 is TGTGCCAGCAGCTCGACGACAGGGGCCTACAATGAGCAGTTCTTC. This sequence encodes CASSSTTGAYNEQFF. Full variable domain (outside the CDR3, taken from reference TRBV5-4 and TRBJ2-1): ETGVTQSPTHLIKTRGQQVTLRCSSQSGHNTVSWYQQALGQGPQFIFQYYREEENGRGNFPPRFSGLQFPNYSSELNVNALELDDSALYLCASSSTTGAYNEQFFGPGTRLTVL.

The J gene is TRBJ2-5, the V gene TRBV4-1; maybe TRBD1 (6 bases). In germline, CDR1 is MGHRA, CDR2 YSYEKL. V was cut by 2 bases and J by 1 base, with 11 bases left in between. CDR3 length: 15 residues. DNA for the CDR3: TGCGCCAGCAGCCAAATGGACAGCCTCCAAGAGACCCAGTACTTC. This translates into CASSQMDSLQETQYF.

This chain uses TRBV27 with TRBJ1-6; D might be TRBD1 (5 bases). Between the trimmed V and J ends, which lost 3 bases and 7 bases, there was a span of 13 bases. The CDR3 has 15 residues. Germline-derived CDR1 and CDR2 are MNHEY and SMNVEV (reference sequence). CDR3 region: CASSFDGGGNSPLHF. DNA of the CDR3: TGTGCCAGCAGTTTTGATGGGGGAGGAAATTCACCCCTCCACTTT.

This clonotype came up a few times. The chain recombines TRBV4-2 with TRBJ2-5, with D tentatively TRBD1 (5 bases). CDR1 LGHNA and CDR2 YNFKEQ come from the germline V gene. Trimming took 0 bases from V and 1 from J, leaving 12 bases between them. The CDR3 contains 16 residues. The CDR3 loop is CASSQDAGLGQETQYF. Written as DNA, the CDR3 is TGTGCCAGCAGCCAAGATGCAGGGCTGGGCCAAGAGACCCAGTACTTC.

The CDR3 region is CASSLELFGGQETQYF. The CDR3 bases are TGCGCCAGCAGCTTGGAACTATTCGGGGGGCAAGAGACCCAGTACTTC. V usage is TRBV5-1 and J usage is TRBJ2-5; 7 nucleotides align to TRBD2. Germline V gene data show CDR1 as SGHRS and CDR2 as YFSETQ. The CDR3 runs 16 residues. With V trimmed by 0 bases and J by 2 bases, 7 bases remained unmatched.

V gene TRBV14 combines with J gene TRBJ2-3; 8 bases line up with TRBD2. The CDR3 has 15 amino acids. After removal of 1 base from V and 3 bases from J, the junction contained 3 bases not matched to a gene. Per germline, CDR1 SGHDN and CDR2 FVKESK. The CDR3 reads CASSQGGGWTDTQYF. As DNA, the CDR3 is TGTGCCAGCAGCCAAGGCGGGGGGTGGACAGATACGCAGTATTTT.

The chain couples TRBV19 to TRBJ1-2, with D unclear. CDR1 is LNHDA and CDR2 is SQIVND in the germline V gene (reference sequence). Trimming shortened V by 6 bases and J by 4 bases, and 18 bases separated the two germline ends. This CDR3 is built from 15 residues. CDR3 loop: CASSRQSNHPYGYTF. CDR3 coding DNA: TGTGCCAGTAGCAGACAAAGCAACCACCCCTATGGCTACACCTTC.

Note on this clonotype: A junction boundary mismatches the germline segment, possibly from a read error. The chain links TRBV5-1 to TRBJ1-4, with D perhaps matching TRBD1 (6 bases). The CDR3 covers 14 residues. CDR1 and CDR2 (germline): SGHRS, YFSETQ. In DNA form, the CDR3 reads TGCGCCAGCAGCACCACAGGGATGGATGATAAACTGTTTTTT. This translates into CASSTTGMDDKLFF.

This clonotype was counted at least ten times. V is TRBV7-2 and J is TRBJ2-7, with unresolved D. Deletions cut 1 base from V and 3 bases from J, with 7 bases between. The CDR3 extends over 13 amino acids. From germline, CDR1 is SGHTA and CDR2 FQGNSA. Written as DNA, the CDR3 is TGTGCCAGCAGCTTAGTTACCGACTACGAGCAGTACTTC. Residues: CASSLVTDYEQYF.

This chain connects TRBV27 to TRBJ2-7; TRBD2 aligns across 9 bases. This CDR3 is 16 amino acids long. The V and J ends lost 4 bases and 7 bases, in that order; junction bases with no gene match: 14. Per germline, CDR1 MNHEY and CDR2 SMNVEV (reference sequence). CDR3 coding DNA: TGTGCCAGCAGTTCCCTCGATAGCGGGGGCCCTGGGGAGCAGTACTTC. It codes for CASSSLDSGGPGEQYF.

The gene calls are TRBV19 and TRBJ1-5; TRBD1 matches at 12 bases. This CDR3 is built from 16 residues. V dropped 2 bases and J dropped 7; count of bases not matched to a gene: 6. Germline CDR1 reads LNHDA; CDR2 reads SQIVND (reference sequence). The DNA for the CDR3 is TGTGCCAGTAGTATATATGGGACAGGGGGCGGCCAGCCCCAGCATTTT. This codes for CASSIYGTGGGQPQHF.

The sample holds a few counts of this clonotype. The chain is built from TRBV2 and TRBJ1-5; TRBD1 might be the D (5 bases). The CDR3 length is 12 residues. The ends were cut back, 8 bases at V and 3 bases at J, with 8 bases in the middle. CDR1 is SNHLY, CDR2 FYNNEI, per germline. The CDR3 sequence is CASAGDNQPQHF. The CDR3 DNA follows: TGTGCCAGCGCGGGGGACAATCAGCCCCAGCATTTT.

The rearrangement links TRBV28 to TRBJ2-7; no firm D call. This CDR3 contains 13 residues. The V and J ends lost 2 bases and 7 bases respectively, with 12 bases between them. Germline CDR1 and CDR2: MDHEN and SYDVKM. CDR3 region: CASSLLKMGEQYF. CDR3 nucleotide sequence: TGTGCCAGCAGTTTACTAAAGATGGGGGAGCAGTACTTC.

The chain links TRBV4-3 to TRBJ1-2; D not certain. V lost 0 bases and J lost 4, with 6 bases in between. The CDR3 contains 13 residues. CDR1 is LGHNA and CDR2 is YSLEER in the germline V gene. The CDR3 bases are TGCGCCAGCAGCCAAGACAATGTCTATGGCTACACCTTC. This gives the protein CASSQDNVYGYTF.

This clonotype was detected many times. CDR3: CASSGPREGAQGLDGYTF. The CDR3, as DNA: TGTGCCAGCAGCGGGCCGAGGGAGGGGGCGCAGGGATTGGATGGCTACACCTTC. The chain is built from TRBV7-2 and TRBJ1-2; TRBD1 matches 7 bases. The length of the CDR3 is 18 residues. Germline CDR1 and CDR2: SGHTA and FQGNSA. Losses at the gene ends were 5 bases for V and 6 bases for J; bases not matched to a gene: 21.

This clonotype was detected only a few times. CDR3 region: CASSEPKPLHF. The CDR3 nucleotides read TGTGCCAGCAGTGAACCGAAACCCCTCCACTTT. The chain employs TRBV6-1 and TRBJ1-6; no clear D gene. The germline V gene encodes CDR1 MNHNS and CDR2 SASEGT. CDR3 size: 11 residues. Trimming stripped 2 bases from V and 12 bases from J, with 5 bases between.

For the CDR3, the DNA is TGTGCCAGCAGTTTCGGACAGGGGACTCAGCCCCAGCATTTT. Its translation is CASSFGQGTQPQHF. The V and J genes are TRBV28 and TRBJ1-5; 9 bases match TRBD1. V lost 3 bases and J lost 6; bases outside the gene matches: 3. Germline assignment: CDR1 MDHEN and CDR2 SYDVKM. There are 14 residues in the CDR3.

Notes on this clonotype: A much bigger clone sits one base away, suggesting this may be a read error. CDR3 in amino acids: CASSYRLGGAFGNSIYF. The CDR3 DNA follows: TGTGCCAGCAGCTACCGTTTGGGGGGCGCCTTTGGAAACTCCATATATTTT. V is TRBV7-9 and J is TRBJ1-3; tentatively, D is TRBD1 (6 bases). From germline, CDR1 is SEHNR and CDR2 FQNEAQ (reference sequence). This CDR3 comprises 17 residues.